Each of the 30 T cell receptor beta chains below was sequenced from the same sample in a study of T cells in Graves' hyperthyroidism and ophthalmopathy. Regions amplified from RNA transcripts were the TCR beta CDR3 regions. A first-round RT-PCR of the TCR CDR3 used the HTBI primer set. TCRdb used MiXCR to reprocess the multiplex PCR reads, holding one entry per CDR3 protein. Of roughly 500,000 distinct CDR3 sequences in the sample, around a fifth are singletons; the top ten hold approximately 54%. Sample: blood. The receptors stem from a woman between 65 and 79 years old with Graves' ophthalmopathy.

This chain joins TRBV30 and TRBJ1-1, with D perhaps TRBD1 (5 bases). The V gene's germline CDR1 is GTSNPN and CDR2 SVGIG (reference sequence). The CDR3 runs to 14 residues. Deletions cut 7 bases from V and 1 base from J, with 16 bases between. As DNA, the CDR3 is TGTGCCTCTACTTTAGGGGTTCCGAACACTGAAGCTTTCTTT. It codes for CASTLGVPNTEAFF.

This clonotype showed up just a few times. The CDR3 nucleotides read TGTGCCAGCAGACCCGCCCCAGGGAGTCAGCCCCAGCATTTT. Translated, it gives CASRPAPGSQPQHF. The rearrangement joins TRBV27 to TRBJ1-5, with a possible D match to TRBD1 (5 bases). V was shortened by 6 bases and J by 6 bases, with 15 bases between the two germline ends. The CDR3 totals 14 residues. The germline V gene has CDR1 MNHEY and CDR2 SMNVEV (reference sequence).

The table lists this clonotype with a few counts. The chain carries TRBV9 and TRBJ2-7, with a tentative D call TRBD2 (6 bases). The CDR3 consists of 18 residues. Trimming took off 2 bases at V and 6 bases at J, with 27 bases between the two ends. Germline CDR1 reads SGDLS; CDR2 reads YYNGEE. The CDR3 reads CASSVTPLAGGIRPEQYF. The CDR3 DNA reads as TGTGCCAGCAGCGTTACCCCACTAGCAGGAGGGATTCGACCCGAGCAGTACTTC.

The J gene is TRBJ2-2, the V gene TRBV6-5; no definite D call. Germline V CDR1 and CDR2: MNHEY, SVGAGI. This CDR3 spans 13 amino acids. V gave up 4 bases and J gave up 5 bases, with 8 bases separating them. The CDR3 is CASSFTVTGELFF. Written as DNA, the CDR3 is TGTGCCAGCAGTTTTACAGTAACCGGGGAGCTGTTTTTT.

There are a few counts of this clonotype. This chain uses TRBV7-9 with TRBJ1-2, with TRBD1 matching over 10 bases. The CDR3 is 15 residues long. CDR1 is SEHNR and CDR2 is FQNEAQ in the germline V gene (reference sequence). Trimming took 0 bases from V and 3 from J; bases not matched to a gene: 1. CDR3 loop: CASSLAGTGDYGYTF. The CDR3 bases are TGTGCCAGCAGCTTAGCGGGGACAGGGGACTATGGCTACACCTTC. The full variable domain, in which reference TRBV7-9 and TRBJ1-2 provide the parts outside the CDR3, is DTGVSQNPRHKITKRGQNVTFRCDPISEHNRLYWYRQTLGQGPEFLTYFQNEAQLEKSRLLSDRFSAERPKGSFSTLEIQRTEQGDSAMYLCASSLAGTGDYGYTFGSGTRLTVV.

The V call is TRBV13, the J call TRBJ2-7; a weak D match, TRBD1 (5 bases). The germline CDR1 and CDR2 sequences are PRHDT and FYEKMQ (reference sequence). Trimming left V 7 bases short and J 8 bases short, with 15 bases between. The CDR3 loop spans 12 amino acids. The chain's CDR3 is CASNQYGQQQYF. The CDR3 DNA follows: TGTGCCAGCAACCAATACGGACAACAGCAGTACTTC.

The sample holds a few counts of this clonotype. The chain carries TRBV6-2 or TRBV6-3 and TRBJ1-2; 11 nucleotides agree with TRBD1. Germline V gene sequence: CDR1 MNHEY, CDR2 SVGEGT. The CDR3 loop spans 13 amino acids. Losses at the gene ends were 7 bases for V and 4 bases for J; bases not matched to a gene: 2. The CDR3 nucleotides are TGTGCCAGCAACGGACAGGGGGCCTATGGCTACACCTTC. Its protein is CASNGQGAYGYTF.

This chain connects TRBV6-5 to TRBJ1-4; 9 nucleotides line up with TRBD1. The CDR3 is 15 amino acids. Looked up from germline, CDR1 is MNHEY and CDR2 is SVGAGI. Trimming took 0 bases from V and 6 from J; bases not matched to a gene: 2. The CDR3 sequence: CASSYSGTGYEKLFF. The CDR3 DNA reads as TGTGCCAGCAGTTACTCCGGGACAGGGTATGAAAAACTGTTTTTT.

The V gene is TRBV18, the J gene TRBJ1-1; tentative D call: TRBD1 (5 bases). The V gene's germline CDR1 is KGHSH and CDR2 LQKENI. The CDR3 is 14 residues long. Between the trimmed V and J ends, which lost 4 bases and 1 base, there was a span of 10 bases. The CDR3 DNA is TGTGCCAGCTCACGCCCGACAGAGAACACTGAAGCTTTCTTT. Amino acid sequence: CASSRPTENTEAFF.

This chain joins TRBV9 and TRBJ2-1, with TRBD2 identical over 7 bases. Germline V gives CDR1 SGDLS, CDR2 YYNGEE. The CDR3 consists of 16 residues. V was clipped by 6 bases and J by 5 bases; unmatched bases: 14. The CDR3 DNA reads TGTGCCAGCATCAAAAGCGCTAGCGGAACCCACAATGAGCAGTTCTTC. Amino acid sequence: CASIKSASGTHNEQFF.

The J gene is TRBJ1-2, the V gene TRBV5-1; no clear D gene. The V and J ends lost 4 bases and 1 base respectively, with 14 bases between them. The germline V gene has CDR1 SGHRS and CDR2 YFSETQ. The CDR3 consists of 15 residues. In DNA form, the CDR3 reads TGCGCCAGCAGCCACCGACGGACCGGTAACTATGGCTACACCTTC. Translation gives CASSHRRTGNYGYTF.

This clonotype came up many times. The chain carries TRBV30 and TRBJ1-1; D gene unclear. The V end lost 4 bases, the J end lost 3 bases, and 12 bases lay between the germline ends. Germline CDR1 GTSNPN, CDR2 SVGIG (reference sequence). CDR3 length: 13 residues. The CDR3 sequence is CAWMTGYHTEAFF. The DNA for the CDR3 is TGTGCCTGGATGACGGGATATCACACTGAAGCTTTCTTT.

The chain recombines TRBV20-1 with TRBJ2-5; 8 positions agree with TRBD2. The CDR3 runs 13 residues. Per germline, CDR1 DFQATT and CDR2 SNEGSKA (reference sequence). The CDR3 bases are TGCAGCCCGGGGGGGGGGAGTAGCGAGACCCAGTACTTC. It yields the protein CSPGGGSSETQYF.

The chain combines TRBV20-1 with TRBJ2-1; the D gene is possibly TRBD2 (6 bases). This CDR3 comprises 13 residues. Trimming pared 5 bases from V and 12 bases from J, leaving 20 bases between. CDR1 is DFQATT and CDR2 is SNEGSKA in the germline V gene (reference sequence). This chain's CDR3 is CSAARDSVIGQFF. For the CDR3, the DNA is TGCAGTGCTGCGCGGGACTCCGTTATAGGGCAGTTCTTC.

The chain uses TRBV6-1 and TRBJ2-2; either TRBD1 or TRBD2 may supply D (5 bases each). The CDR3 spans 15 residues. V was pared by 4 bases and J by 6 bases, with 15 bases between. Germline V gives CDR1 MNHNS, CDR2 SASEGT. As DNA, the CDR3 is TGTGCCAGCAGTGCCGGGACCGGTAACGCCGGGGAGCTGTTTTTT. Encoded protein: CASSAGTGNAGELFF.

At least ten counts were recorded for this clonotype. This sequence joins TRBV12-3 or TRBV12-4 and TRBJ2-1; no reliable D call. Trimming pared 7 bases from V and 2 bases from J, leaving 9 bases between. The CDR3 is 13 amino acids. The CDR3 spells CASTGSTYNEQFF. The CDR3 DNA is TGTGCCAGCACGGGCTCCACCTACAATGAGCAGTTCTTC.

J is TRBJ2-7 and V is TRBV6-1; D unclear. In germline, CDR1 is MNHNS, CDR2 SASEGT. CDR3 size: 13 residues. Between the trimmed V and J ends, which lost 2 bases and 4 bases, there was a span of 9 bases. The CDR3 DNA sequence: TGTGCCAGCAGTGAATTGGGTATTTACGAGCAGTACTTC. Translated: CASSELGIYEQYF.

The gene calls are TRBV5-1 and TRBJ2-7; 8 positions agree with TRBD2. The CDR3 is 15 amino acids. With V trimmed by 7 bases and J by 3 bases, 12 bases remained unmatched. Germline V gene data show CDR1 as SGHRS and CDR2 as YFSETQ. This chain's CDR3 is CASGWGGSGGYEQYF. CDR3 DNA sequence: TGCGCCAGCGGCTGGGGGGGGAGCGGGGGCTACGAGCAGTACTTC. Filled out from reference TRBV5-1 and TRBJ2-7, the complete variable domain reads KAGVTQTPRYLIKTRGQQVTLSCSPISGHRSVSWYQQTPGQGLQFLFEYFSETQRNKGNFPGRFSGRQFSNSRSEMNVSTLELGDSALYLCASGWGGSGGYEQYFGPGTRLTVT.

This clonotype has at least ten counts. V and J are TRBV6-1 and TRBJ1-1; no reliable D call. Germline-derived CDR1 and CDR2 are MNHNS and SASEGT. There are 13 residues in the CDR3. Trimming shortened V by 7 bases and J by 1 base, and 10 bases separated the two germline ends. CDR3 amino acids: CASNLDGNTEAFF. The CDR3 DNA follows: TGTGCCAGCAACCTGGACGGGAACACTGAAGCTTTCTTT.

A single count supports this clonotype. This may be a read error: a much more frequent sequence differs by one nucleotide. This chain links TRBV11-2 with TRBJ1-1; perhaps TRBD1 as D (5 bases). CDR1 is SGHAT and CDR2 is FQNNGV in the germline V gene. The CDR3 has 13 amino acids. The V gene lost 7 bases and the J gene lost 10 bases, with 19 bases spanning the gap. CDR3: CASTRPGTIRAFF. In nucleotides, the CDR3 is TGTGCCAGCACCCGACCCGGGACTATTAGAGCTTTCTTT.

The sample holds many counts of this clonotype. CDR3 loop: CASSFGQVANTEAFF. For the CDR3, the DNA is TGTGCCAGCAGTTTTGGACAAGTTGCGAACACTGAAGCTTTCTTT. The chain joins TRBV27 to TRBJ1-1, with D possibly matching TRBD1 (5 bases). V shed 3 bases and J shed 1 base, with 12 bases lying between them. The CDR3 extends over 15 amino acids. Germline values: CDR1 MNHEY, CDR2 SMNVEV (reference sequence).

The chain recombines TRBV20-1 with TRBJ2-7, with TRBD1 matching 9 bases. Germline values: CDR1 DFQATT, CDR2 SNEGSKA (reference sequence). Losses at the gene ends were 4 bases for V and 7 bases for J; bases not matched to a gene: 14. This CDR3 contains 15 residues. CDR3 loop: CSATTPGQGIAEQYF. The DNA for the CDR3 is TGCAGTGCTACTACACCGGGACAGGGTATTGCAGAGCAGTACTTC.

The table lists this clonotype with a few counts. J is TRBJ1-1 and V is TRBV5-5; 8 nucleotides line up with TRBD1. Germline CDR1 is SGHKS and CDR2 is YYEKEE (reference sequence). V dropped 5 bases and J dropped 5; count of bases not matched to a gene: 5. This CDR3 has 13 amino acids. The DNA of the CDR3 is TGTGCCAGCAGGCAGGACAGGGATACTGAAGCTTTCTTT. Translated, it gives CASRQDRDTEAFF.

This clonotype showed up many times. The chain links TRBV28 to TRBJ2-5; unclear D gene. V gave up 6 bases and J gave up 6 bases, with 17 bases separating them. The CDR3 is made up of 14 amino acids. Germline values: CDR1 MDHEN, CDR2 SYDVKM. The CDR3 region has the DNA TGTGCCAGCAGGTTAGAAGGGCCGGAAAAGACCCAGTACTTC. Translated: CASRLEGPEKTQYF.

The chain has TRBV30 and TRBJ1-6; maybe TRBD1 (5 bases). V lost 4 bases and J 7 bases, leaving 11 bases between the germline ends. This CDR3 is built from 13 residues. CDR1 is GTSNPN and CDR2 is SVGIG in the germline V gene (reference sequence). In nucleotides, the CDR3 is TGTGCCTGGAATGGGGGGAGAAATTCACCCCTCCACTTT. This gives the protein CAWNGGRNSPLHF.

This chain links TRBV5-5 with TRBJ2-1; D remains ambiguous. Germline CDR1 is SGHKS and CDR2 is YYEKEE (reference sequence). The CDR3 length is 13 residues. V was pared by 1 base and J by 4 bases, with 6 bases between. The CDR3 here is CASSLHSYNEQFF. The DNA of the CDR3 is TGTGCCAGCAGCTTGCACAGTTACAATGAGCAGTTCTTC. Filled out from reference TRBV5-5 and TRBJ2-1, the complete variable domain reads DAGVTQSPTHLIKTRGQQVTLRCSPISGHKSVSWYQQVLGQGPQFIFQYYEKEERGRGNFPDRFSARQFPNYSSELNVNALLLGDSALYLCASSLHSYNEQFFGPGTRLTVL.

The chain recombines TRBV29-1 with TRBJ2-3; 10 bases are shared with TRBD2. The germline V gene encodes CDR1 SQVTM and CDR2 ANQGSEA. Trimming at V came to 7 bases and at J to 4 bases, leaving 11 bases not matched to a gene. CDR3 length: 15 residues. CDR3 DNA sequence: TGCAGCGCAGTAATACTAGCGGGACAAGCAGATACGCAGTATTTT. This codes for CSAVILAGQADTQYF.

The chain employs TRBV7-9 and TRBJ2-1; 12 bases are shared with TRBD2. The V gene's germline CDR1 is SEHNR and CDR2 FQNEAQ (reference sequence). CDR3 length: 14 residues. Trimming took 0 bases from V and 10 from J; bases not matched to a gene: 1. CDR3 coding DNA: TGTGCCAGCAGCTTAGCAGGACTAGCGGGAGAGCAGTTCTTC. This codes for CASSLAGLAGEQFF.

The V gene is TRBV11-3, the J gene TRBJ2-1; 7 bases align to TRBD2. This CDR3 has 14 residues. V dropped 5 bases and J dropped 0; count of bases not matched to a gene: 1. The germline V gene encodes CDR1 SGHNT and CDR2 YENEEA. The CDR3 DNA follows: TGTGCCAGCAGCGGCGGGGGCTCCTACAATGAGCAGTTCTTC. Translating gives CASSGGGSYNEQFF.

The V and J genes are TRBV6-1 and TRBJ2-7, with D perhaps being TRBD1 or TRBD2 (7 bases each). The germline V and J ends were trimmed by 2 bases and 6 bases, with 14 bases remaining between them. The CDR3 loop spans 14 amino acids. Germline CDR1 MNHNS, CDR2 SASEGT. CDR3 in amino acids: CASSEQGGGGEQYF. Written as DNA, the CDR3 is TGTGCCAGCAGTGAACAGGGGGGGGGGGGCGAGCAGTACTTC.